These 24 T cell receptor beta chains were all obtained from the same sample, sequenced in a study of T cell repertoires in cytomegalovirus infection. From the reads, TCRdb called clonotypes with MiXCR, one entry per CDR3 protein. The table records about 530,000 distinct CDR3 sequences, about 26% of them present only once. The source material was PBMCs. These receptors were collected from a human donor in good health (CMV status not recorded). Some clones in this sample may be carry-over from other donors' samples.

CDR3 bases: TGCAGCAGTTGGTTGGTCATGAACACTGAAGCTTTCTTT. It specifies CSSWLVMNTEAFF. The chain is built from TRBV29-1 and TRBJ1-1, with unresolved D. The CDR3 runs to 13 residues. Germline V gene data show CDR1 as SQVTM and CDR2 as ANQGSEA. Trimming stripped 8 bases from V and 0 bases from J, with 13 bases between.

This clonotype was picked up a small number of times. The chain couples TRBV7-3 to TRBJ1-1; weak D call: TRBD1 (5 bases). The CDR3 length is 14 residues. Trimming cost V 4 bases and J 5 bases, with 14 bases left between them. The germline V gene encodes CDR1 SGHTA and CDR2 FQGTGA. Here the CDR3 reads CASSSDSWATEAFF. The CDR3 nucleotides are TGTGCCAGCAGCTCCGACAGCTGGGCGACTGAAGCTTTCTTT.

The chain is built from TRBV7-9 and TRBJ2-5, with a tentative D call TRBD1 (6 bases). The germline gives CDR1 SEHNR, CDR2 FQNEAQ (reference sequence). The CDR3 has 15 residues. The V and J ends lost 5 bases and 0 bases respectively, with 13 bases between them. This CDR3 reads CASSTDRRNQETQYF. CDR3 DNA sequence: TGTGCCAGCAGCACGGACAGACGAAACCAAGAGACCCAGTACTTC.

V gene TRBV3-1 combines with J gene TRBJ2-7; unclear D gene. The CDR3 has 14 amino acids. Germline CDR1 and CDR2: LGHDT and YNNKEL (reference sequence). The V gene lost 1 base and the J gene lost 3 bases, with 10 bases spanning the gap. In DNA form, the CDR3 reads TGTGCCAGCAGCCAAGGACTGGACGGCTACGAGCAGTACTTC. Its translation: CASSQGLDGYEQYF.

This chain links TRBV20-1 with TRBJ2-7; D might be TRBD1 (6 bases). The germline V and J ends were trimmed by 1 base and 2 bases, with 15 bases remaining between them. CDR3 length: 15 amino acids. Germline V gives CDR1 DFQATT, CDR2 SNEGSKA (reference sequence). This chain's CDR3 is CSARGGGRPTYEQYF. The CDR3 DNA is TGCAGTGCTAGAGGAGGGGGAAGGCCTACCTACGAGCAGTACTTC.

The chain couples TRBV28 to TRBJ2-7; perhaps TRBD2 as D (6 bases). The V and J ends lost 8 bases and 2 bases respectively, with 13 bases between them. Germline values: CDR1 MDHEN, CDR2 SYDVKM. The CDR3 covers 13 residues. DNA of the CDR3: TGTGCCAGCCGCCCGGGGGACCCCTACGAGCAGTACTTC. This encodes CASRPGDPYEQYF.

This clonotype occurred many times. The chain has TRBV7-2 and TRBJ2-2; TRBD2 is a possible D gene (6 bases). Germline values: CDR1 SGHTA, CDR2 FQGNSA. The V end was cut by 5 bases, the J end by 6 bases, with 13 bases between. The CDR3 covers 14 residues. The CDR3 DNA sequence: TGTGCCAGCAGCCCCGAGCCGGGGGCCGGGGAGCTGTTTTTT. Amino acid sequence: CASSPEPGAGELFF.

The gene calls are TRBV7-9 and TRBJ2-2, with D perhaps TRBD1 (6 bases). The CDR3 is 12 residues long. V was cut by 5 bases and J by 10 bases, with 11 bases left in between. Germline loops: CDR1 SEHNR, CDR2 FQNEAQ (reference sequence). The CDR3 loop reads CASSRDNEELFF. Written as DNA, the CDR3 is TGTGCCAGCAGCAGGGACAATGAGGAGCTGTTTTTT.

As to this clonotype: One end of the junction varies from germline; a read error may be responsible. The DNA for the CDR3 is TGTGCCAGCAGCTTGACACCCGGGGACAGGGGAATTGGTACTGAAGCTCTCTTT. Translating it yields CASSLTPGDRGIGTEALF. V usage is TRBV5-4 and J usage is TRBJ1-1; 10 bases are a match to TRBD1. The germline gives CDR1 SGHNT, CDR2 YYREEE (reference sequence). This CDR3 comprises 18 residues.

The chain couples TRBV7-2 to TRBJ1-4, with 8 bases that match TRBD1. The junction had 1 base not matched to a gene; V was cut back by 3 bases and J by 7 bases. This CDR3 has 13 residues. Germline CDR1 SGHTA, CDR2 FQGNSA. The CDR3 DNA sequence: TGTGCCAGCAGCTTTGGACAGGGTGAAAAACTGTTTTTT. Translating gives CASSFGQGEKLFF.

The gene calls are TRBV10-3 and TRBJ2-1, with D unresolved. V lost 3 bases and J lost 5, with 5 bases in between. Germline V gene data show CDR1 as ENHRY and CDR2 as SYGVKD. This CDR3 is built from 12 residues. CDR3: CAISDPNNEQFF. The CDR3 DNA is TGTGCCATCAGTGACCCGAACAATGAGCAGTTCTTC.

The gene calls are TRBV12-3 or TRBV12-4 and TRBJ2-1; D is unclear. The V and J ends lost 3 bases and 8 bases respectively, with 11 bases between them. The CDR3 loop spans 13 amino acids. The CDR3 sequence: CASSFSRFDEQFF. The CDR3 DNA reads TGTGCCAGCAGTTTTTCCAGATTCGATGAGCAGTTCTTC.

The rearrangement joins TRBV11-3 to TRBJ2-2; D remains ambiguous. The CDR3 is 15 amino acids. The germline V and J ends were trimmed by 3 bases and 1 base, with 9 bases remaining between them. Germline loops: CDR1 SGHNT, CDR2 YENEEA. CDR3 coding DNA: TGTGCCAGCAGCTTTCGGGTTGGGAACACCGGGGAGCTGTTTTTT. Translated, it gives CASSFRVGNTGELFF.

This clonotype was seen a single time. A read error may explain this, as a much larger clone is one base away. The chain links TRBV7-9 to TRBJ2-1; 7 nucleotides match TRBD1. Per germline, CDR1 SEHNR and CDR2 FQNEAQ (reference sequence). This CDR3 comprises 15 residues. The V segment lost 1 base and the J segment 3 bases; nucleotides outside the gene matches: 3. CDR3 amino acids: CASSLVGTDYNEQFF. As DNA, the CDR3 is TGTGCCAGCAGCTTAGTCGGGACAGACTACAATGAGCAGTTCTTC.

V usage is TRBV20-1 and J usage is TRBJ1-5; D is ambiguous. The CDR3 consists of 15 residues. Germline assignment: CDR1 DFQATT and CDR2 SNEGSKA (reference sequence). Trimming shortened V by 0 bases and J by 4 bases, and 13 bases separated the two germline ends. The CDR3 sequence is CSARDKGRRNQPQHF. The CDR3 DNA is TGCAGTGCTAGAGATAAGGGCCGGCGGAATCAGCCCCAGCATTTT.

The rearrangement uses TRBV11-3 and TRBJ2-1; either TRBD1 or TRBD2 may supply D (5 bases each). This CDR3 region has 15 residues. V was cut by 5 bases and J by 5 bases, with 16 bases left in between. Germline lookup yields CDR1 SGHNT and CDR2 YENEEA. CDR3 DNA sequence: TGTGCCAGCAGCCCTTTTCCGGGGACCGACAATGAGCAGTTCTTC. Amino acid sequence: CASSPFPGTDNEQFF.

This clonotype showed up just a few times. The gene calls are TRBV11-2 and TRBJ1-4, with D hard to call. CDR1 is SGHAT, CDR2 FQNNGV, per germline. CDR3 length: 14 residues. Between the trimmed V and J ends, which lost 4 bases and 4 bases, there was a span of 10 bases. CDR3 in amino acids: CASSSLPFNEKLFF. The CDR3 DNA reads TGTGCCAGCAGCTCGTTACCTTTTAATGAAAAACTGTTTTTT.

This clonotype was recorded a few times. The V call is TRBV5-5, the J call TRBJ2-7, with TRBD1 as a possible D gene (5 bases). The CDR3 extends over 15 amino acids. V shed 4 bases and J shed 1 base, with 15 bases lying between them. Germline values: CDR1 SGHKS, CDR2 YYEKEE (reference sequence). The CDR3 loop is CASSPGHSISYEQYF. The DNA for the CDR3 is TGTGCCAGCAGCCCTGGACATTCGATTTCCTACGAGCAGTACTTC.

The CDR3 DNA sequence: TGTGCCAGTAGTACTGTGGGGACAAGCTGGTACCAAGAGACCCAGTACTTC. Its protein is CASSTVGTSWYQETQYF. The V call is TRBV19, the J call TRBJ2-5; TRBD1 might be the D (6 bases). V lost 4 bases to trimming and J lost 0 bases, with 18 bases between them. CDR1 is LNHDA, CDR2 SQIVND, per germline (reference sequence). The CDR3 is 17 residues long.

This clonotype was observed many times. The J gene is TRBJ2-5, the V gene TRBV7-2; 9 bases align to TRBD2. The CDR3 has 16 amino acids. The J segment lost 2 bases and the V segment lost 4 bases, leaving 8 bases of the junction unmatched. Germline V gene sequence: CDR1 SGHTA, CDR2 FQGNSA. CDR3 coding DNA: TGTGCCAGCAGCTCCCCGGGGCTAGCGGGGCAAGAGACCCAGTACTTC. Translating gives CASSSPGLAGQETQYF.

The V call is TRBV20-1, the J call TRBJ2-4; possibly TRBD2 for D (5 bases). V was pared by 6 bases and J by 7 bases, with 10 bases between. The CDR3 consists of 11 residues. Germline V gene sequence: CDR1 DFQATT, CDR2 SNEGSKA (reference sequence). CDR3 in amino acids: CSAVTTNIQYF. The CDR3, as DNA: TGCAGTGCCGTGACTACGAACATTCAGTACTTC.

This clonotype turned up a few times. The chain has TRBV9 and TRBJ2-2; 7 nucleotides align to TRBD2. This CDR3 spans 16 amino acids. V dropped 2 bases and J dropped 1; count of bases not matched to a gene: 5. CDR1 and CDR2 (germline): SGDLS, YYNGEE. This chain's CDR3 is CASSVQRGWNTGELFF. For the CDR3, the DNA is TGTGCCAGCAGCGTGCAGCGGGGCTGGAACACCGGGGAGCTGTTTTTT.

This clonotype was counted a few times. V is TRBV27 and J is TRBJ1-3; D perhaps matches TRBD1 (6 bases). Trimming took off 4 bases at V and 2 bases at J, with 21 bases between the two ends. The length of the CDR3 is 18 residues. CDR1 is MNHEY, CDR2 SMNVEV, per germline (reference sequence). The CDR3 is CASSSTHKYRETGNTIYF. The DNA for the CDR3 is TGTGCCAGCAGTTCCACTCATAAATACAGGGAAACTGGAAACACCATATATTTT.

This chain uses TRBV30 with TRBJ1-5; no clear D. The CDR3 runs 14 residues. The V gene's germline CDR1 is GTSNPN and CDR2 SVGIG (reference sequence). V lost 2 bases, J lost 4 bases, and 12 bases lay in between. CDR3 amino acids: CAWSSNVRNQPQHF. CDR3 nucleotides: TGTGCCTGGAGTTCCAATGTAAGAAATCAGCCCCAGCATTTT.